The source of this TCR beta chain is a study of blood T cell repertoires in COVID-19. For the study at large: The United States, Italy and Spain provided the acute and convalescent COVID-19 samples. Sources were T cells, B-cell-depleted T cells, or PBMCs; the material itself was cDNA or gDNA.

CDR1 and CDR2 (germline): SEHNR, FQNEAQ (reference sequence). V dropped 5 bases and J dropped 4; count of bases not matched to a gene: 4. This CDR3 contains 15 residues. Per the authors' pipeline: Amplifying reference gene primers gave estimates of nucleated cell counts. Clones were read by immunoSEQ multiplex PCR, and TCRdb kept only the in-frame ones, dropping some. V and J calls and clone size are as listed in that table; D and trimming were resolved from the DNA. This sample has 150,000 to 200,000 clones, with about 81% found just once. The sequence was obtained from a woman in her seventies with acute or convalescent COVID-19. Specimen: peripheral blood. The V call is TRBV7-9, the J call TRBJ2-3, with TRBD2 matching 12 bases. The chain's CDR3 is CASSQTSGSPDTQYF. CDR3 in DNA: TGTGCCAGCAGCCAGACTAGCGGGAGCCCAGATACGCAGTATTTT.